These 22 T cell receptor beta chains share one sample of origin, sequenced in a study of technical replicates of blood from a few donors. The method was immunoSEQ multiplex PCR; TCRdb's version includes in-frame clones alone and lacks a portion of them. The sample has 98,000 or so clones, nearly 97% seen once. Source material: T cells isolated from PBMCs. The origin of the receptors is a human donor in good health.

The rearrangement uses TRBV6-5 and TRBJ1-1, with 8 bases aligning to TRBD1. This CDR3 has 15 residues. Germline V gene data show CDR1 as MNHEY and CDR2 as SVGAGI. The V and J ends lost 0 bases and 3 bases, in that order; junction bases with no gene match: 3. CDR3 sequence: CASSYSNRGDTEAFF. The CDR3, as DNA: TGTGCCAGCAGTTACTCGAACAGGGGGGACACTGAAGCTTTCTTT.

CDR3 DNA sequence: TGTGCCAGCAGAATCGCCTTAAGCAACACTGAAGCTTTCTTT. Translated: CASRIALSNTEAFF. The chain couples TRBV6-1 to TRBJ1-1; D gene ambiguous. The CDR3 consists of 14 residues. The germline V gene has CDR1 MNHNS and CDR2 SASEGT. With 6 bases removed from V and 2 bases from J, the gap between germline ends came to 13 bases.

A note on this clone: The junction differs from germline at one of its ends, possibly a read error. The chain combines TRBV7-3 with TRBJ1-1; 7 positions agree with TRBD1. CDR3 size: 12 residues. The germline gives CDR1 SGHTA, CDR2 FQGTGA. The CDR3 region is CASSHTYRGQGF. The CDR3 nucleotides read TGTGCCAGCAGCCACACTTACAGGGGCCAAGGCTTT.

This chain joins TRBV13 and TRBJ2-3, with 12 bases aligning to TRBD1. V shed 5 bases and J 5 bases; nucleotides not matched to a gene: 8. Germline loops: CDR1 PRHDT, CDR2 FYEKMQ (reference sequence). The CDR3 extends over 16 amino acids. For the CDR3, the DNA is TGTGCCAGCAGCCACCAGGGACAGGGGGCGCAAGATACGCAGTATTTT. It encodes CASSHQGQGAQDTQYF.

The V call is TRBV5-1, the J call TRBJ2-7, with D tentatively TRBD1 (5 bases). The CDR3 totals 13 residues. The V and J ends lost 5 bases and 6 bases respectively, with 15 bases between them. The germline V gene encodes CDR1 SGHRS and CDR2 YFSETQ. As DNA, the CDR3 is TGCGCCAGCAGTCCGGGCTGGGGCATCGAGCAGTACTTC. Amino acid sequence: CASSPGWGIEQYF.

The chain combines TRBV11-3 with TRBJ1-6; D is undetermined. The CDR3 contains 14 residues. Per the germline V gene, CDR1 is SGHNT and CDR2 is YENEEA. V lost 6 bases, J lost 7 bases, and 13 bases lay in between. CDR3: CASRLGRKNSPLHF. The CDR3 region has the DNA TGTGCCAGCAGACTAGGACGGAAAAATTCACCCCTCCACTTT.

The chain has TRBV10-3 and TRBJ2-5, with a tentative D call TRBD2 (6 bases). Looked up from germline, CDR1 is ENHRY and CDR2 is SYGVKD. The CDR3 consists of 12 residues. Between the trimmed V and J ends, which lost 6 bases and 5 bases, there was a span of 10 bases. The CDR3 reads CAIRDREETQYF. CDR3 nucleotide sequence: TGTGCCATCAGGGACCGGGAGGAGACCCAGTACTTC.

This clone came up a few times. This rearrangement joins TRBV12-5 to TRBJ1-1; possible D gene TRBD1, 6 bases. The germline V and J ends were trimmed by 6 bases and 6 bases, with 17 bases remaining between them. CDR3 length: 14 amino acids. CDR1 is LGHNT and CDR2 is FRNRAP in the germline V gene. The chain's CDR3 is CASGGQSSGPEAFF. The CDR3, as DNA: TGTGCTAGTGGCGGACAGTCCTCTGGACCTGAAGCTTTCTTT.

This sequence joins TRBV4-1 and TRBJ1-5; TRBD1 is a possible D gene (5 bases). This CDR3 has 14 amino acids. Trimming removed 6 bases at V and 0 bases at J, with 9 bases between. Germline loops: CDR1 MGHRA, CDR2 YSYEKL. The CDR3 nucleotides read TGCGCCAGCAGTCGGGGGTATAGCAATCAGCCCCAGCATTTT. The encoded protein is CASSRGYSNQPQHF.

V usage is TRBV15 and J usage is TRBJ2-1; no definite D call. Germline V lookup: CDR1 LNHNV, CDR2 YYDKDF (reference sequence). CDR3 length: 15 residues. V was trimmed by 0 bases and J by 4 bases, leaving 10 bases between them. Here the CDR3 DNA reads TGTGCCACCAGCAGAGATGGGCTCACATACAATGAGCAGTTCTTC. Amino acids: CATSRDGLTYNEQFF.

The CDR3 DNA is TGTGCCAGCAGGGCTCTATGGCGACAAGGCCAAAGATGGTACGGCTACACCTTC. Residues: CASRALWRQGQRWYGYTF. This rearrangement joins TRBV2 to TRBJ1-2, with unresolved D. Germline V gives CDR1 SNHLY, CDR2 FYNNEI. Trimming pared 6 bases from V and 8 bases from J, leaving 31 bases between. The CDR3 is 18 residues long. Looking up the rest from reference TRBV2 and TRBJ1-2 gives the full variable domain: EPEVTQTPSHQVTQMGQEVILRCVPISNHLYFYWYRQILGQKVEFLVSFYNNEISEKSEIFDDQFSVERPDGSNFTLKIRSTKLEDSAMYFCASRALWRQGQRWYGYTFGSGTRLTVV.

The rearrangement uses TRBV5-1 and TRBJ1-5; D might be TRBD1 (5 bases). This CDR3 has 14 residues. Per germline, CDR1 SGHRS and CDR2 YFSETQ. V lost 3 bases to trimming and J lost 0 bases, with 7 bases between them. The CDR3 sequence: CASSSGVSNQPQHF. The CDR3 nucleotides read TGCGCCAGCAGCTCGGGGGTTAGCAATCAGCCCCAGCATTTT.

The CDR3 sequence: CATSNGQGVGELFF. DNA for the CDR3: TGTGCCACCAGCAACGGACAGGGGGTAGGGGAGCTGTTTTTT. The chain employs TRBV15 and TRBJ2-2; 10 bases fit TRBD1. The CDR3 runs to 14 residues. V lost 4 bases to trimming and J lost 8 bases; unmatched junction nucleotides: 4. Germline loops: CDR1 LNHNV, CDR2 YYDKDF (reference sequence). Looking up the rest from reference TRBV15 and TRBJ2-2 gives the full variable domain: DAMVIQNPRYQVTQFGKPVTLSCSQTLNHNVMYWYQQKSSQAPKLLFHYYDKDFNNEADTPDNFQSRRPNTSFCFLDIRSPGLGDTAMYLCATSNGQGVGELFFGEGSRLTVL.

This clone came up once. This chain connects TRBV12-5 to TRBJ2-2; perhaps TRBD1 as D (5 bases). Trimming stripped 9 bases from V and 2 bases from J, with 13 bases between. Per germline, CDR1 LGHNT and CDR2 FRNRAP. CDR3 size: 14 residues. The CDR3 spells CASHNRLNTGELFF. Here the CDR3 DNA reads TGTGCTAGCCATAACAGGCTAAACACCGGGGAGCTGTTTTTT.

The chain links TRBV15 to TRBJ1-4; 8 bases line up with TRBD1. The CDR3 totals 15 residues. The germline CDR1 and CDR2 sequences are LNHNV and YYDKDF (reference sequence). Trimming took 2 bases from V and 5 from J; bases not matched to a gene: 4. Written as DNA, the CDR3 is TGTGCCACCAGCAGAAAACAGGGGGGCAATGAAAAACTGTTTTTT. This codes for CATSRKQGGNEKLFF.

The V and J genes are TRBV9 and TRBJ1-1; 8 nucleotides line up with TRBD1. V lost 3 bases and J lost 4; bases outside the gene matches: 2. The CDR3 is 13 amino acids. Germline values: CDR1 SGDLS, CDR2 YYNGEE. The CDR3 bases are TGTGCCAGCAGCGCCACAGGGGGCACTGAAGCTTTCTTT. This sequence encodes CASSATGGTEAFF.

V is TRBV6-5 and J is TRBJ2-7; 7 bases line up with TRBD2. V gave up 5 bases and J gave up 2 bases; unmatched junction bases: 3. Per germline, CDR1 MNHEY and CDR2 SVGAGI. This CDR3 comprises 13 residues. The CDR3 region is CASSRDYTYEQYF. CDR3 DNA: TGTGCCAGCAGTCGGGACTATACCTACGAGCAGTACTTC.

The chain couples TRBV19 to TRBJ2-5; 7 nucleotides match TRBD1. The V gene's germline CDR1 is LNHDA and CDR2 SQIVND (reference sequence). The CDR3 is 14 amino acids. With V trimmed by 5 bases and J by 2 bases, 5 bases remained unmatched. The CDR3 spells CASSAGTEQETQYF. The DNA of the CDR3 is TGTGCCAGTAGTGCAGGGACAGAACAAGAGACCCAGTACTTC.

The V call is TRBV23-1, the J call TRBJ1-6, with 7 positions matching TRBD1. TRBV23-1 is flagged as an ORF with uncertain function. This CDR3 has 14 amino acids. V lost 8 bases and J lost 10; bases outside the gene matches: 11. The CDR3 spells CASPGRGLDSPLHF. In nucleotides, the CDR3 is TGCGCCAGCCCCGGTAGGGGGCTAGACTCACCCCTCCACTTT.

The chain combines TRBV6-5 with TRBJ2-7, with 10 positions matching TRBD1. Trimming removed 6 bases from V and 5 bases from J; junction bases left unmatched: 7. The CDR3 is 14 residues long. The V gene's germline CDR1 is MNHEY and CDR2 SVGAGI. CDR3 DNA: TGTGCCAGCAGACGACAGGGGGCTGGGAACGAGCAGTACTTC. It encodes CASRRQGAGNEQYF.

The chain combines TRBV5-1 with TRBJ1-2, with D perhaps TRBD1 (5 bases). CDR3 length equals 14 residues. Trimming shortened V by 0 bases and J by 8 bases, and 14 bases separated the two germline ends. Germline values: CDR1 SGHRS, CDR2 YFSETQ. The CDR3 DNA is TGCGCCAGCAGCTTGGCCCAGACAGATGGAGGCTACACCTTC. It yields the protein CASSLAQTDGGYTF.

This chain joins TRBV13 and TRBJ2-3; 7 nucleotides match TRBD1. Trimming took 5 bases from V and 2 from J; bases not matched to a gene: 16. Germline CDR1 PRHDT, CDR2 FYEKMQ (reference sequence). This CDR3 is built from 18 residues. CDR3 nucleotide sequence: TGTGCCAGCAGCCCCCCCGGGACAGTGTTGGGGATCACAGATACGCAGTATTTT. This translates into CASSPPGTVLGITDTQYF.